These T cell receptor beta chains were read from a single sample in a study of glioma-infiltrating T cells. TCRdb recomputed calls from the multiplex PCR reads with MiXCR, one row per CDR3 protein. The data show fewer than 90,000 distinct CDR3 sequences, with 20% to 25% seen just once and about 6.6% held by the top ten. The sample comprised glioma tissue, nonneoplastic brain tissue, or PBMCs (not recorded which). These receptors were taken from a human donor with low-grade glioma or glioblastoma, undergoing nonglioma brain surgery, or in good health (not recorded which). Each CDR3 is given with its conserved first and last residue. Fields, in order: J gene, V gene, clone size, D gene, CDR3 protein, CDR3 DNA. A D gene is named only where the DNA matches it firmly. Clone size is given for some rows only: seen once, a few or many times, or a class if the clone is expanded.

J: TRBJ2-1; V: TRBV20-1; size: many; D: TRBD1; CDR3: CSAQQGANEQFF; DNA: TGCAGTGCTCAACAGGGGGCCAATGAGCAGTTCTTC
J: TRBJ2-5; V: TRBV2; size: NA; D: NA; CDR3: CASSEASSRGETQYF; DNA: TGTGCCAGCAGTGAAGCTTCTAGCCGGGGCGAGACCCAGTACTTC
J: TRBJ1-1; V: TRBV5-1; size: many; D: NA; CDR3: CASSPQMNTEAFF; DNA: TGCGCCAGCAGCCCACAAATGAACACTGAAGCTTTCTTT
J: TRBJ2-3; V: TRBV12-3/TRBV12-4; size: many; D: NA; CDR3: CASSFRLESDTQYF; DNA: TGTGCCAGCAGTTTTAGGCTAGAATCGGATACGCAGTATTTT
J: TRBJ2-3; V: TRBV20-1; size: NA; D: TRBD2; CDR3: CSARMTSGELDTQYF; DNA: TGCAGTGCTAGAATGACTAGCGGGGAGTTAGATACGCAGTATTTT
J: TRBJ2-7; V: TRBV20-1; size: NA; D: NA; CDR3: CSAWKSSYGQYF; DNA: TGCAGTGCCTGGAAGAGCTCCTACGGGCAGTACTTC
J: TRBJ2-5; V: TRBV6-1; size: many; D: TRBD2; CDR3: CASSEWAGGTQETQYF; DNA: TGTGCCAGCAGTGAATGGGCGGGAGGCACCCAAGAGACCCAGTACTTC
J: TRBJ2-1; V: TRBV19; size: NA; D: TRBD2; CDR3: CASSIGGTSGRANEQFF; DNA: TGTGCCAGTAGTATAGGGGGTACTAGCGGGAGGGCCAATGAGCAGTTCTTC
J: TRBJ2-3; V: TRBV6-4; size: many; D: NA; CDR3: CASEWPSTDTQYF; DNA: TGTGCCAGCGAGTGGCCTAGCACAGATACGCAGTATTTT
J: TRBJ1-5; V: TRBV7-2; size: many; D: NA; CDR3: CASSLELGNQPQHF; DNA: TGTGCCAGCAGCTTAGAGCTGGGAAATCAGCCCCAGCATTTT
J: TRBJ1-1; V: TRBV20-1; size: medium-sized; D: TRBD1; CDR3: CSASRDRLIF; DNA: TGCAGTGCAAGTCGGGACAGGTTGATCTTT
J: TRBJ2-7; V: TRBV19; size: many; D: TRBD1; CDR3: CASSKDRADEQYF; DNA: TGTGCCAGTAGTAAGGACAGGGCGGACGAGCAGTACTTC
J: TRBJ2-7; V: TRBV20-1; size: many; D: NA; CDR3: CSARDPSSYEQYF; DNA: TGCAGTGCTAGAGACCCAAGCTCCTACGAGCAGTACTTC
J: TRBJ1-1; V: TRBV7-9; size: NA; D: NA; CDR3: CASRPNREMVTEAFF; DNA: TGTGCCAGCAGACCGAACAGGGAGATGGTCACTGAAGCTTTCTTT
J: TRBJ1-2; V: TRBV25-1; size: many; D: NA; CDR3: CASSETANYGYTF; DNA: TGTGCCAGCAGTGAGACAGCGAACTATGGCTACACCTTC